This T cell receptor (beta chain) was sequenced for a study of cytomegalovirus exposure and HLA in healthy donors. Of note for this clone: Its antigen is still unknown.

CDR1 and CDR2 (germline): SGHNT, YYREEE (reference sequence). The CDR3 is 14 amino acids. V lost 5 bases and J 1 base, leaving 13 bases between the germline ends. Study-level points and caveats: CMV serostatus was the sole immune exposure information available. A later analysis showed TCR association rates differing by HLA locus, peaking at DRB1 and lowest at HLA-C.

With 60 Vbeta and 13 Jbeta primers, the PCR was carried out. As processed by the authors: Around 80 million unique TCR beta chains, roughly 11 million of them shared, were counted by a later analysis. Clones were sequenced by immunoSEQ multiplex PCR, and TCRdb holds only the in-frame ones, with some missing. For V, J and clone size, that table is used; D and trimming come from the DNA. Of 150,000 to 200,000 clones listed, about 80% were seen once; the top ten hold roughly 2%. This clonotype originated in a woman between 18 and 29 years old in good health and CMV-seropositive. Sequences were obtained from PBMCs. The chain recombines TRBV5-4 with TRBJ2-7; maybe TRBD2 (6 bases). The CDR3 region is CASRKTGSSYEQYF. Written as DNA, the CDR3 is TGTGCCAGCAGAAAGACCGGGAGTTCCTACGAGCAGTACTTC.